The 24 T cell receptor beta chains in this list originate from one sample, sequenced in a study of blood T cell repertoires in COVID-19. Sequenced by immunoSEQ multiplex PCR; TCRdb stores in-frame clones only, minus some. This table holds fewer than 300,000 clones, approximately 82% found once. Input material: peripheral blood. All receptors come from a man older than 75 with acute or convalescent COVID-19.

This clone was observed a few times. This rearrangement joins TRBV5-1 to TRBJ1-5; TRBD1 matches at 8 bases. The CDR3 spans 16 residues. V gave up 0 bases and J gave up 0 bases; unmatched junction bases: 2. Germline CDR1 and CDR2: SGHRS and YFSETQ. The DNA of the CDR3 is TGCGCCAGCAGCTTGGGGACAGGGAATAGCAATCAGCCCCAGCATTTT. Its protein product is CASSLGTGNSNQPQHF.

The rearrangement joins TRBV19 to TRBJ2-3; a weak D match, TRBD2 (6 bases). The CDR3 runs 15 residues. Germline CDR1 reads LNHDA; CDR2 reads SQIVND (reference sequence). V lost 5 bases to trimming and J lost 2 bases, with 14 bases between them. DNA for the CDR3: TGTGCCAGTAGTGGATCGGGAGTCACCACAGATACGCAGTATTTT. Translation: CASSGSGVTTDTQYF.

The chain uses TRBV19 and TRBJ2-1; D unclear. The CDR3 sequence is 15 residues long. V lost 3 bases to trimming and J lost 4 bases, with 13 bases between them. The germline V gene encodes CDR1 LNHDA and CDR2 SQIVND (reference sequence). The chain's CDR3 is CASSIADIGYNEQFF. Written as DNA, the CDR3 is TGTGCCAGTAGTATTGCGGATATAGGATACAATGAGCAGTTCTTC.

The CDR3 bases are TGTGCCAGTAGTATGGCCAGGGGATCCTACGAGCAGTACTTC. It specifies CASSMARGSYEQYF. This chain uses TRBV19 with TRBJ2-7; tentative D call: TRBD1 (6 bases). The V gene lost 3 bases and the J gene lost 1 base, with 10 bases spanning the gap. Germline assignment: CDR1 LNHDA and CDR2 SQIVND (reference sequence). The CDR3 is 14 amino acids. Using reference TRBV19 and TRBJ2-7 for the parts outside the CDR3, the full variable domain is DGGITQSPKYLFRKEGQNVTLSCEQNLNHDAMYWYRQDPGQGLRLIYYSQIVNDFQKGDIAEGYSVSREKKESFPLTVTSAQKNPTAFYLCASSMARGSYEQYFGPGTRLTVT.

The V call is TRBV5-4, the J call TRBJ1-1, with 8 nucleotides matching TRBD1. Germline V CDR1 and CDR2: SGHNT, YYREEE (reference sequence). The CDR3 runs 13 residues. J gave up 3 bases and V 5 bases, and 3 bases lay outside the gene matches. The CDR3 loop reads CASSRDRHTEAFF. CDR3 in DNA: TGTGCCAGCAGTCGGGACAGGCACACTGAAGCTTTCTTT.

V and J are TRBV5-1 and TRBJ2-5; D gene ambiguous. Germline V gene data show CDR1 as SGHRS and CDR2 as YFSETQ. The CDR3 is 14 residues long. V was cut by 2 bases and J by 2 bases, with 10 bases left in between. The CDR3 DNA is TGCGCCAGCAGCTTCGGTAACCTTCAAGAGACCCAGTACTTC. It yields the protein CASSFGNLQETQYF.

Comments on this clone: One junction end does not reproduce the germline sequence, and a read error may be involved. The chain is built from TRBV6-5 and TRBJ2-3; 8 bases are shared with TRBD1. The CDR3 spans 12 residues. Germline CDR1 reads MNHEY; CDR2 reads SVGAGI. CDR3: CASSSPTGAFGF. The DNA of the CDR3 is TGTGCCAGCAGTTCACCGACAGGGGCTTTCGGGTTT.

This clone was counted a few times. DNA for the CDR3: TGTGCCAGCAGTAAACGAAACCGGGAGAACACTGAAGCTTTCTTT. Translation: CASSKRNRENTEAFF. The chain combines TRBV6-5 with TRBJ1-1, with no clear D. The V end was cut by 5 bases, the J end by 1 base, with 14 bases between. Germline V lookup: CDR1 MNHEY, CDR2 SVGAGI. The CDR3 is 15 amino acids.

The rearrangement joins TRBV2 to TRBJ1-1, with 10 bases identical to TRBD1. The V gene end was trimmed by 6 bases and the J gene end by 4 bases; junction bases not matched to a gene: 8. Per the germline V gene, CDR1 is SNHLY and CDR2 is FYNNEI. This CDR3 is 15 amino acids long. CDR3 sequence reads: CASSGTGDLGTEAFF. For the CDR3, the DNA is TGTGCCAGCAGCGGGACAGGGGATCTGGGCACTGAAGCTTTCTTT.

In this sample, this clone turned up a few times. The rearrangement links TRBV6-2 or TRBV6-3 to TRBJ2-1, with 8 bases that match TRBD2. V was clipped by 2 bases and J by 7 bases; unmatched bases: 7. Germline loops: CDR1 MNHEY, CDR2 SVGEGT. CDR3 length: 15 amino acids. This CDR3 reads CASSYGAGARNEQFF. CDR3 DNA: TGTGCCAGCAGTTACGGAGCGGGAGCTAGGAATGAGCAGTTCTTC.

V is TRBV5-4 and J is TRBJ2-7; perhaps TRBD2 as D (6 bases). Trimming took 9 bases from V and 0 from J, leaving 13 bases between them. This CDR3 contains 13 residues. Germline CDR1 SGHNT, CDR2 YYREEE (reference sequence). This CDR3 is CATSGDSSYEQYF. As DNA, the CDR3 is TGTGCCACATCGGGGGATAGCTCCTACGAGCAGTACTTC.

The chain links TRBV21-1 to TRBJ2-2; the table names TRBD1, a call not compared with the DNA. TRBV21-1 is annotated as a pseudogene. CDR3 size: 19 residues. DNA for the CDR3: TGTGCCAGCAGCCACTTAATGGGCAGGGGGAGGATGAACACCGGGGAGCTGTTTTTT. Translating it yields CASSHLMGRGRMNTGELFF.

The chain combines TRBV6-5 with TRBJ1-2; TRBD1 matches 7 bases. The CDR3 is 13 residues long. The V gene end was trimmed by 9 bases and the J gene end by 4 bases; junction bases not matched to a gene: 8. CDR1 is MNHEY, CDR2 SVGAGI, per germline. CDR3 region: CASSRGRGYGYTF. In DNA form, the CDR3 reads TGTGCCAGTAGTAGGGGGCGCGGCTATGGCTACACCTTC.

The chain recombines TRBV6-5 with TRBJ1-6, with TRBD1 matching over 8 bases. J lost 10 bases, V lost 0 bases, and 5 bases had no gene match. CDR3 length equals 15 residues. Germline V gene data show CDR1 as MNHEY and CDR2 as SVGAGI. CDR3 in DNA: TGTGCCAGCAGTTACTCCGGGACAGGACACTCACCCCTCCACTTT. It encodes CASSYSGTGHSPLHF.

The DNA of the CDR3 is TGCGCCAGCAGCTCTACGGGAGGACGGGGAGATACGCAGTATTTT. Translated, it gives CASSSTGGRGDTQYF. The chain combines TRBV5-1 with TRBJ2-3, with 7 bases aligning to TRBD2. The CDR3 totals 15 residues. Germline V gene data show CDR1 as SGHRS and CDR2 as YFSETQ. Trimming took 3 bases from V and 5 from J; bases not matched to a gene: 9. Full variable domain (missing parts from reference TRBV5-1 and TRBJ2-3): KAGVTQTPRYLIKTRGQQVTLSCSPISGHRSVSWYQQTPGQGLQFLFEYFSETQRNKGNFPGRFSGRQFSNSRSEMNVSTLELGDSALYLCASSSTGGRGDTQYFGPGTRLTVL.

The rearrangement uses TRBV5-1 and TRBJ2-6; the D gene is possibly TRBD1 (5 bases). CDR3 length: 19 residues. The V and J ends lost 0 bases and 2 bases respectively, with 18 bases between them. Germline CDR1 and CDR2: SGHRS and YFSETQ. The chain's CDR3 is CASSLAQIGARPGANVLTF. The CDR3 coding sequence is TGCGCCAGCAGCTTGGCCCAAATAGGGGCGCGTCCTGGGGCCAACGTCCTGACTTTC.

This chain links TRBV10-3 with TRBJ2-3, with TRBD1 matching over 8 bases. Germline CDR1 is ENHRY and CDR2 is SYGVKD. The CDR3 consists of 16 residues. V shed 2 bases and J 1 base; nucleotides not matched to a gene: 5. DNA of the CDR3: TGTGCCATCAGTGAGCAGGGGGCTAGGGGCACAGATACGCAGTATTTT. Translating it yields CAISEQGARGTDTQYF.

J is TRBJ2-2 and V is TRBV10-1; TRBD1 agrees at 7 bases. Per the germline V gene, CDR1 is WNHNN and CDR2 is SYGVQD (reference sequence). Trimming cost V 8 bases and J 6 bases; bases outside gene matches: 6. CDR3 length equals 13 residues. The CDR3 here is CASSDRIPGELFF. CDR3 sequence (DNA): TGCGCCAGCTCGGACAGGATCCCCGGGGAGCTGTTTTTT.

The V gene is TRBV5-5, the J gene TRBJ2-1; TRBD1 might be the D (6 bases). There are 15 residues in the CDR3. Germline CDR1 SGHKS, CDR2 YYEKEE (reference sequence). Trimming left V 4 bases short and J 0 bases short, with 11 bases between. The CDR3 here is CASSPDSSSYNEQFF. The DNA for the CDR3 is TGTGCCAGCAGCCCGGACAGTAGCTCCTACAATGAGCAGTTCTTC.

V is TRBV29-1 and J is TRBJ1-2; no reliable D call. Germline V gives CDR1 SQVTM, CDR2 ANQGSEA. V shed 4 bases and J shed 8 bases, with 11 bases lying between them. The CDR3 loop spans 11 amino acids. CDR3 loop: CSVALAGGYTF. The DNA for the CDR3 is TGCAGCGTTGCGCTTGCGGGGGGCTACACCTTC. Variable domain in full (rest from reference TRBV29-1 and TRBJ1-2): SAVISQKPSRDICQRGTSLTIQCQVDSQVTMMFWYRQQPGQSLTLIATANQGSEATYESGFVIDKFPISRPNLTFSTLTVSNMSPEDSSIYLCSVALAGGYTFGSGTRLTVV.

CDR3 amino acids: CASSPPTSQGAMGAFF. The CDR3 DNA reads as TGTGCCAGCTCACCACCCACCTCACAGGGGGCAATGGGAGCTTTCTTT. The gene calls are TRBV18 and TRBJ1-1; 9 nucleotides align to TRBD1. Looked up from germline, CDR1 is KGHSH and CDR2 is LQKENI. The ends lost 0 bases at V and 10 bases at J; junction bases unmatched: 12. The CDR3 sequence is 16 residues long.

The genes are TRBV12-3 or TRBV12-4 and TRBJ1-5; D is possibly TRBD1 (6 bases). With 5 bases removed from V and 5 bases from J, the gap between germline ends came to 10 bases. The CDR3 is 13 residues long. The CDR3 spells CASSTSGDQPQHF. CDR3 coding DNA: TGTGCCAGCAGTACTTCAGGGGATCAGCCCCAGCATTTT.

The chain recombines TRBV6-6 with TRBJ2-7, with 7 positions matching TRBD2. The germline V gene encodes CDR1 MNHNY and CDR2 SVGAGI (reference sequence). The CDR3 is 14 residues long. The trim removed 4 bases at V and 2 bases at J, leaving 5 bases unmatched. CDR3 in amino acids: CASSSSGLAYEQYF. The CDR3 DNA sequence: TGTGCCAGCAGTTCTAGCGGTTTAGCCTACGAGCAGTACTTC.

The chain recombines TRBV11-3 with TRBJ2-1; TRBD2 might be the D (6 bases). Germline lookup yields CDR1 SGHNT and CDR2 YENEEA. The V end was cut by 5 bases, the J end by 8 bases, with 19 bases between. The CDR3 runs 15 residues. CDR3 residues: CASSQGLTGMDEQFF. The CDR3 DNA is TGTGCCAGCAGCCAAGGACTAACAGGTATGGATGAGCAGTTCTTC.